This entry lists 28 T cell receptor beta chains sequenced from one sample in a study of long-term antiretroviral therapy in people with HIV. At the survey level, the v3.0 immunoSEQ assay was run. Assay used: immunoSEQ multiplex PCR; TCRdb lists only in-frame clones, some missing. In the table there are approximately 19,000 clones, over 60% of which are singletons. The sample here was unsorted PBMCs, taken 0.5 years before starting antiretroviral therapy. The receptors shown here come from a woman aged 45-59 years with HIV.

The CDR3 here is CAVAGKQGNIAKNIQYF. Written as DNA, the CDR3 is TGTGCCGTGGCCGGGAAACAGGGGAATATAGCCAAAAACATTCAGTACTTC. The chain links TRBV7-9 to TRBJ2-4, with 7 bases identical to TRBD1. CDR1 SEHNR and CDR2 FQNEAQ come from the germline V gene (reference sequence). The CDR3 is 17 amino acids. The V and J ends lost 11 bases and 0 bases, in that order; junction bases with no gene match: 16.

The chain has TRBV6-5 and TRBJ2-7, with D possibly being TRBD1 or TRBD2 (5 bases each). Trimming shortened V by 2 bases and J by 6 bases, and 20 bases separated the two germline ends. Germline V gene lookup returns CDR1 MNHEY and CDR2 SVGAGI. CDR3 length equals 16 residues. The CDR3 protein is CASSYDQSGLGGEQYF. The CDR3 region has the DNA TGTGCCAGCAGTTACGACCAGTCCGGCCTTGGGGGCGAGCAGTACTTC.

CDR3 in amino acids: CAWSLGGGGYEQYF. The CDR3 DNA is TGTGCCTGGAGCCTAGGGGGGGGCGGCTACGAGCAGTACTTC. The chain is built from TRBV30 and TRBJ2-7; D perhaps matches TRBD2 (7 bases). The V end was cut by 3 bases, the J end by 3 bases, with 15 bases between. The CDR3 extends over 14 amino acids. CDR1 and CDR2 (germline): GTSNPN, SVGIG (reference sequence).

The chain recombines TRBV7-9 with TRBJ2-7, with 9 bases matching TRBD1. The junction had 4 bases not matched to a gene; V was cut back by 5 bases and J by 5 bases. The CDR3 totals 13 residues. Per the germline V gene, CDR1 is SEHNR and CDR2 is FQNEAQ (reference sequence). The CDR3 nucleotides are TGTGCCAGCAGCGTAACAGGGGGCCACGAGCAGTACGTC. This encodes CASSVTGGHEQYV.

On this clone: One end of the junction fails to match germline, which may point to a read error. The rearrangement links TRBV7-3 to TRBJ2-3; D gene unclear. CDR3 length: 14 residues. Germline V gene sequence: CDR1 SGHTA, CDR2 FQGTGA. CDR3 sequence: CASSPKFDLDKQYF. The CDR3 coding sequence is TGTGCCAGCAGCCCGAAATTCGACCTCGATAAGCAGTATTTT.

The chain uses TRBV10-1 and TRBJ1-1; 7 bases match TRBD1. CDR1 WNHNN and CDR2 SYGVQD come from the germline V gene (reference sequence). The CDR3 runs 14 residues. With 6 bases clipped from V and 3 bases from J, the junction kept 7 bases outside the gene matches. The CDR3 DNA follows: TGCGCCAGCAGGCGGGGACAGCATTACACTGAAGCTTTCTTT. Protein sequence: CASRRGQHYTEAFF.

This clone was found a few times. The chain is built from TRBV5-1 and TRBJ1-6, with D possibly TRBD1 on 5 matching bases. The CDR3 has 16 amino acids. CDR1 is SGHRS and CDR2 is YFSETQ in the germline V gene. V lost 4 bases and J lost 9, with 20 bases in between. The CDR3 region is CASSPTGESRISPLHF. CDR3 bases: TGCGCCAGCAGCCCAACGGGGGAGAGCCGTATTTCACCCCTCCACTTT.

The chain uses TRBV7-9 and TRBJ1-3; 8 bases line up with TRBD1. This CDR3 comprises 14 residues. From germline, CDR1 is SEHNR and CDR2 FQNEAQ (reference sequence). Trimming removed 5 bases from V and 8 bases from J; junction bases left unmatched: 8. The CDR3 here is CASSPPDREDTIYF. CDR3 bases: TGTGCCAGCAGCCCCCCGGACAGGGAAGACACCATATATTTT.

This chain uses TRBV9 with TRBJ2-3, with D unresolved. V lost 3 bases to trimming and J lost 8 bases, with 10 bases between them. Germline values: CDR1 SGDLS, CDR2 YYNGEE. CDR3 length equals 12 residues. For the CDR3, the DNA is TGTGCCAGCAGCGACCCCATCGGTACGCAGTATTTT. Its translation is CASSDPIGTQYF.

The chain links TRBV5-3 to TRBJ2-1, with 12 positions matching TRBD1. TRBV5-3 is filed as an ORF, its function uncertain. CDR3 length: 15 amino acids. The V segment lost 8 bases and the J segment 7 bases; nucleotides outside the gene matches: 10. CDR3: CASSPGTGGGNEQFF. The DNA of the CDR3 is TGTGCCAGCAGCCCGGGGACAGGGGGCGGGAATGAGCAGTTCTTC.

This chain joins TRBV15 and TRBJ2-7; D gene uncertain. Germline-derived CDR1 and CDR2 are LNHNV and YYDKDF (reference sequence). V was shortened by 6 bases and J by 3 bases, with 12 bases between the two germline ends. The CDR3 is made up of 13 amino acids. CDR3: CATRGSQGYEQYV. The DNA of the CDR3 is TGTGCCACCAGAGGCAGCCAAGGCTACGAGCAGTACGTC.

The chain employs TRBV28 and TRBJ2-3; D could derive from TRBD1 or TRBD2 (6 bases each). The CDR3 sequence is 15 residues long. Trimming shortened V by 6 bases and J by 0 bases, and 13 bases separated the two germline ends. CDR1 MDHEN and CDR2 SYDVKM come from the germline V gene. The chain's CDR3 is CASRERGASTDTQYF. The CDR3 DNA is TGTGCCAGCAGGGAGAGGGGGGCCAGCACAGATACGCAGTATTTT.

V gene TRBV7-6 combines with J gene TRBJ2-1; D is uncertain. V was shortened by 4 bases and J by 1 base, with 14 bases between the two germline ends. Germline V CDR1 and CDR2: SGHVS, FNYEAQ. This CDR3 comprises 16 residues. CDR3 in amino acids: CASSSRPKESYNEQFF. For the CDR3, the DNA is TGTGCCAGCAGCTCCAGACCTAAGGAATCCTACAATGAGCAGTTCTTC.

The chain joins TRBV7-9 to TRBJ2-7, with 13 bases lining up with TRBD2. The CDR3 has 15 residues. The trim removed 5 bases at V and 2 bases at J, leaving 3 bases unmatched. CDR1 and CDR2 (germline): SEHNR, FQNEAQ (reference sequence). The CDR3 region is CASSLTSGGTYEQYF. In nucleotides, the CDR3 is TGTGCCAGCAGCCTGACTAGCGGGGGGACCTACGAGCAGTACTTC.

This rearrangement joins TRBV9 to TRBJ2-3, with D perhaps given as TRBD1 or TRBD2 (5 bases each). Germline CDR1 is SGDLS and CDR2 is YYNGEE. This CDR3 contains 16 residues. V lost 0 bases and J lost 1, with 12 bases in between. In DNA, the CDR3 is TGTGCCAGCAGCGTAGTCCCGGGGCCAGGCACAGATACGCAGTATTTT. Translation gives CASSVVPGPGTDTQYF. Using reference TRBV9 and TRBJ2-3 for the parts outside the CDR3, the full variable domain is DSGVTQTPKHLITATGQRVTLRCSPRSGDLSVYWYQQSLDQGLQFLIQYYNGEERAKGNILERFSAQQFPDLHSELNLSSLELGDSALYFCASSVVPGPGTDTQYFGPGTRLTVL.

This clone has only one observation. The chain combines TRBV30 with TRBJ1-1; the D gene is possibly TRBD1 (5 bases). This CDR3 is built from 13 residues. In germline, CDR1 is GTSNPN, CDR2 SVGIG (reference sequence). Deletions cut 4 bases from V and 8 bases from J, with 17 bases between. In DNA form, the CDR3 reads TGTGCCTGGACTAACACACCATCAGGGGAAGCTTTCTTT. Its translation is CAWTNTPSGEAFF.

The chain carries TRBV2 and TRBJ2-2, with 8 bases identical to TRBD1. The CDR3 is 15 residues long. CDR1 is SNHLY, CDR2 FYNNEI, per germline. The V gene end was trimmed by 7 bases and the J gene end by 7 bases; junction bases not matched to a gene: 11. The CDR3 loop is CASKSQGDRGGELFF. The CDR3, as DNA: TGTGCCAGCAAGTCACAGGGGGACCGGGGCGGGGAGCTGTTTTTT.

This sequence joins TRBV9 and TRBJ2-1; a weak D match, TRBD2 (8 bases). The V and J ends lost 0 bases and 0 bases respectively, with 28 bases between them. The CDR3 sequence is 22 residues long. The germline V gene has CDR1 SGDLS and CDR2 YYNGEE. This chain's CDR3 is CASSVAITGGGATYGSYNEQFF. CDR3 DNA: TGTGCCAGCAGCGTAGCCATTACGGGAGGGGGCGCTACGTATGGCTCCTACAATGAGCAGTTCTTC.

This clone appeared a single time. The rearrangement uses TRBV18 and TRBJ2-5; 8 nucleotides align to TRBD1. The V gene end was trimmed by 3 bases and the J gene end by 2 bases; junction bases not matched to a gene: 5. Germline CDR1 is KGHSH and CDR2 is LQKENI. The CDR3 consists of 15 residues. The CDR3 DNA is TGTGCCAGCTCACCTCAAGGACAGGGACAAGAGACCCAGTACTTC. This gives the protein CASSPQGQGQETQYF.

The chain uses TRBV5-1 and TRBJ2-3, with D maybe TRBD1 (6 bases). This CDR3 has 15 amino acids. V was shortened by 4 bases and J by 0 bases, with 12 bases between the two germline ends. CDR1 is SGHRS, CDR2 YFSETQ, per germline. The CDR3 bases are TGCGCCAGCAGCAACGGACAGTTTAGCACAGATACGCAGTATTTT. Its protein product is CASSNGQFSTDTQYF.

The chain couples TRBV2 to TRBJ2-7, with D unclear. This CDR3 has 13 residues. Germline V lookup: CDR1 SNHLY, CDR2 FYNNEI. The V end lost 1 base, the J end lost 4 bases, and 8 bases lay between the germline ends. CDR3 in DNA: TGTGCCAGCAGTGAAGGTTACGGTTACGAGCAGTACTTC. Protein product: CASSEGYGYEQYF. The full variable domain, with the rest looked up from reference TRBV2 and TRBJ2-7, is EPEVTQTPSHQVTQMGQEVILRCVPISNHLYFYWYRQILGQKVEFLVSFYNNEISEKSEIFDDQFSVERPDGSNFTLKIRSTKLEDSAMYFCASSEGYGYEQYFGPGTRLTVT.

The rearrangement links TRBV6-1 to TRBJ2-3; TRBD2 agrees at 9 bases. The CDR3 is 15 amino acids. Trimming at V came to 6 bases and at J to 0 bases, leaving 4 bases not matched to a gene. The germline gives CDR1 MNHNS, CDR2 SASEGT. The CDR3 sequence is CASSASGRSTDTQYF. The CDR3, as DNA: TGTGCCAGCAGCGCCAGCGGGAGGAGCACAGATACGCAGTATTTT.

The rearrangement uses TRBV27 and TRBJ1-5, with D tentatively TRBD1 (6 bases). CDR1 is MNHEY, CDR2 SMNVEV, per germline (reference sequence). The CDR3 extends over 15 amino acids. Trimming removed 3 bases from V and 1 base from J, with 10 bases in between. CDR3 loop: CASSFEGTSNQPQHF. For the CDR3, the DNA is TGTGCCAGCAGTTTCGAAGGGACAAGCAATCAGCCCCAGCATTTT.

About this clone itself: The sample contains more than one DNA sequence encoding this CDR3. This chain joins TRBV29-1 and TRBJ2-5, with 14 bases matching TRBD2. V shed 4 bases, J shed 3 bases, and the junction held 4 bases outside the gene matches. CDR1 is SQVTM, CDR2 ANQGSEA, per germline. The CDR3 is 15 residues long. Here the CDR3 DNA reads TGCAGCGTTGCAGGACTAGCGGGGGGCAAAGAGACCCAGTACTTC. It yields the protein CSVAGLAGGKETQYF.

This rearrangement joins TRBV9 to TRBJ2-5; 8 nucleotides align to TRBD2. V dropped 0 bases and J dropped 7; count of bases not matched to a gene: 14. This CDR3 contains 17 residues. Germline CDR1 and CDR2: SGDLS and YYNGEE. CDR3 residues: CASSVDQRGSNRGTQYF. The CDR3 coding sequence is TGTGCCAGCAGCGTAGATCAGCGGGGGTCCAACCGGGGGACCCAGTACTTC.

Worth noting for this clone: This CDR3 is also generated by other DNA sequences in the sample. The chain combines TRBV20-1 with TRBJ1-3, with D hard to call. From germline, CDR1 is DFQATT and CDR2 SNEGSKA (reference sequence). The CDR3 extends over 11 amino acids. Trimming cost V 6 bases and J 4 bases, with 7 bases left between them. CDR3 amino acids: CSARTGNTIYF. The CDR3 DNA reads TGCAGTGCGAGAACAGGAAACACCATATATTTT.

The genes are TRBV30 and TRBJ1-2; D is undetermined. V lost 7 bases and J lost 14, with 20 bases in between. Germline lookup yields CDR1 GTSNPN and CDR2 SVGIG (reference sequence). The CDR3 is 11 amino acids. CDR3 DNA sequence: TGTGCCTTCCAAGCTGAAATGACGGTAACCTTC. As protein: CAFQAEMTVTF.

As DNA, the CDR3 is TGTGCCAGTGGGCCCGGTGGCGGGGCCAACGTCCTGACTTTC. It specifies CASGPGGGANVLTF. The chain is built from TRBV6-5 and TRBJ2-6; D uncertain. This CDR3 region has 14 residues. The V and J ends lost 9 bases and 4 bases respectively, with 13 bases between them. Per germline, CDR1 MNHEY and CDR2 SVGAGI.